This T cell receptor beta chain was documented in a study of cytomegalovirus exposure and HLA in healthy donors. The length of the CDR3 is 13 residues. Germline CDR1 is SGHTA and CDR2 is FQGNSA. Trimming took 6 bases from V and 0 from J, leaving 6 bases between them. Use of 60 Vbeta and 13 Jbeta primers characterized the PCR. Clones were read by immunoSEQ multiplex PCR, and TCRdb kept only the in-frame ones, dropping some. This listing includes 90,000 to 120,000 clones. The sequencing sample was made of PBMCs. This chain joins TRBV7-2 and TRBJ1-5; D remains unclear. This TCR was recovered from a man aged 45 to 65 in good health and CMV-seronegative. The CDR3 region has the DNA TGTGCCAGCAGGGAGAATAGCAATCAGCCCCAGCATTTT. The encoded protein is CASRENSNQPQHF.